This paragraph reports one TCR beta chain. Authors' methods: Amplification of reference gene primers provided the estimated nucleated cell counts. Clones were sequenced by immunoSEQ multiplex PCR, and TCRdb holds only the in-frame ones, with some missing. The DNA gave D and trimming, while V, J and clone size come from that table. The data show around 120,000 clones, with around 81% seen just once and about 2.3% held by the top ten. The data are from a study of blood T cell repertoires in COVID-19. Study overall: COVID-19 samples, acute and convalescent, were from the United States, Italy and Spain. PBMCs, B-cell-depleted T cells, or T cells were the source of the cDNA or gDNA that made up the material.

There are 13 residues in the CDR3. The germline V gene has CDR1 KGHSH and CDR2 LQKENI. V dropped 3 bases and J dropped 0 bases, with 3 bases sitting between them. This sequence was found in a man in his sixties or seventies with acute or convalescent COVID-19. Specimen: peripheral blood. The chain uses TRBV18 and TRBJ1-5; D is ambiguous. CDR3 protein: CASSPNSNQPQHF. The CDR3 DNA reads TGTGCCAGCTCACCTAATAGCAATCAGCCCCAGCATTTT.